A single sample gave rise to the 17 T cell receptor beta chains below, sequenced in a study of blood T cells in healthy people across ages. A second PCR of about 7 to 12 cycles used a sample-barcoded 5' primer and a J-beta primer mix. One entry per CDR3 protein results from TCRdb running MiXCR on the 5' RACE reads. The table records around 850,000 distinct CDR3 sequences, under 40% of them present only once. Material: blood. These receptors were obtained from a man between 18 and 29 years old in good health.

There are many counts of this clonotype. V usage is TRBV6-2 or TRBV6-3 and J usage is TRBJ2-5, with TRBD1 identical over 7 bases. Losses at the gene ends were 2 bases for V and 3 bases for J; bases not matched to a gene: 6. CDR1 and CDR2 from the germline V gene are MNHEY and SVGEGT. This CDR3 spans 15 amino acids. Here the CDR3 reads CASSYRQGGKETQYF. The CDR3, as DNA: TGTGCCAGCAGTTACCGACAGGGCGGAAAAGAGACCCAGTACTTC.

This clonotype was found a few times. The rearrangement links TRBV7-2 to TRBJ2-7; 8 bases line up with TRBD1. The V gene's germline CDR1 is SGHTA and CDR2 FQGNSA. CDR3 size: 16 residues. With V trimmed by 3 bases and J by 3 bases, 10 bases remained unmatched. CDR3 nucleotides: TGTGCCAGCAGCTTTCGTGGGGGACAGGATCGCTACGAGCAGTACTTC. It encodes CASSFRGGQDRYEQYF. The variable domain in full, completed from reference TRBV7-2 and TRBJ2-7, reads GAGVSQSPSNKVTEKGKDVELRCDPISGHTALYWYRQSLGQGLEFLIYFQGNSAPDKSGLPSDRFSAERTGGSVSTLTIQRTQQEDSAVYLCASSFRGGQDRYEQYFGPGTRLTVT.

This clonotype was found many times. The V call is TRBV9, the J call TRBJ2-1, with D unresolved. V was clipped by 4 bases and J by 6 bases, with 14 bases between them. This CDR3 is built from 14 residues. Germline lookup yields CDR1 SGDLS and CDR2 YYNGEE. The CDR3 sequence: CASSPHLAANEQFF. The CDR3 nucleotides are TGTGCCAGCAGCCCCCACCTTGCAGCCAATGAGCAGTTCTTC.

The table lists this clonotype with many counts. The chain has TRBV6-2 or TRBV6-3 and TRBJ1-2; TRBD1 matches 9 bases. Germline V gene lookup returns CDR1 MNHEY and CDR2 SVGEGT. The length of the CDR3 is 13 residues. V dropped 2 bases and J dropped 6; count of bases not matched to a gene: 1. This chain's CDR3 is CASSYGTGNGYTF. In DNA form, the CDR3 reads TGTGCCAGCAGTTACGGGACAGGGAATGGCTACACCTTC.

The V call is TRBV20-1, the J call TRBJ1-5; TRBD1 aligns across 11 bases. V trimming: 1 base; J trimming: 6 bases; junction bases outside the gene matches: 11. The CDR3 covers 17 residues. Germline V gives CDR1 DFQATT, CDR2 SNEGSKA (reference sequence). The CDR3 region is CSARGRDRGKWSQPQHF. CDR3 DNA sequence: TGCAGTGCTAGAGGTCGGGACAGGGGGAAGTGGAGTCAGCCCCAGCATTTT.

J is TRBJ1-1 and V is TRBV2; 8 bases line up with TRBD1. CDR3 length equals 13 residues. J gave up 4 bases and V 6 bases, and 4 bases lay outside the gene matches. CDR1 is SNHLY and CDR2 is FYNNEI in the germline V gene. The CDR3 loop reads CASSWTGSTEAFF. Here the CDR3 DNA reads TGTGCCAGCAGCTGGACAGGGAGCACTGAAGCTTTCTTT.

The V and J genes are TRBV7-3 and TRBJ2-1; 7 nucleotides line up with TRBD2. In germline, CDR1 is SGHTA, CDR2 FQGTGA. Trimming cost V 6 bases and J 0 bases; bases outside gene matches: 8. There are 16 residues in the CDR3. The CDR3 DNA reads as TGTGCCAGCAGTGCGAGCGGGACCACCTCCTACAATGAGCAGTTCTTC. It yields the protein CASSASGTTSYNEQFF.

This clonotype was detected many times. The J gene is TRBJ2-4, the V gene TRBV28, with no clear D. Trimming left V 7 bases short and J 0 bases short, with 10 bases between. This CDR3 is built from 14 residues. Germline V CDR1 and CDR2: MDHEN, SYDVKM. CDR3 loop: CASKKIIAKNIQYF. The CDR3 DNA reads TGTGCCAGCAAAAAAATCATAGCCAAAAACATTCAGTACTTC.

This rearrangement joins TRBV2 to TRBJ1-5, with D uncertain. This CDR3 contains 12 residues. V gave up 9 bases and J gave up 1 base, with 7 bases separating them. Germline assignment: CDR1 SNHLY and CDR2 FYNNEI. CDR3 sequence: CASQKSNQPQHF. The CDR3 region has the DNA TGTGCCAGTCAGAAGAGCAATCAGCCCCAGCATTTT.

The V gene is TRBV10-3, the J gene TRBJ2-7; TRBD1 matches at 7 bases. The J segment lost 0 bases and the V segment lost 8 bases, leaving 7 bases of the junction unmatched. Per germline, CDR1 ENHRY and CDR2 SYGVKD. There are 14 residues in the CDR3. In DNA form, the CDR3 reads TGTGCCATCGGGGACAGTAAAAACTCCTACGAGCAGTACTTC. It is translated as CAIGDSKNSYEQYF.

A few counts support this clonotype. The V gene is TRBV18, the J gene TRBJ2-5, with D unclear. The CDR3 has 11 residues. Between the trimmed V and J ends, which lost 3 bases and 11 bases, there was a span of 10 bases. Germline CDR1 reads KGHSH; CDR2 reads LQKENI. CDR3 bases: TGTGCCAGCTCACCCAGTAATGAGCAGTACTTC. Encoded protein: CASSPSNEQYF. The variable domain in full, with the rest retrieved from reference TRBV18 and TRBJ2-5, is NAGVMQNPRHLVRRRGQEARLRCSPMKGHSHVYWYRQLPEEGLKFMVYLQKENIIDESGMPKERFSAEFPKEGPSILRIQQVVRGDSAAYFCASSPSNEQYFGPGTRLLVL.

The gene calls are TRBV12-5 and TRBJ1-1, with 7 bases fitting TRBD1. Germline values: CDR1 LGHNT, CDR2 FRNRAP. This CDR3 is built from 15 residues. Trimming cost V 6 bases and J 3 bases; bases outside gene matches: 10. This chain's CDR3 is CASGSQGKGDTEAFF. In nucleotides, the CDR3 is TGTGCTAGTGGCTCACAGGGGAAAGGGGACACTGAAGCTTTCTTT. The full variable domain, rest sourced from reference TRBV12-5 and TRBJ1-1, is DARVTQTPRHKVTEMGQEVTMRCQPILGHNTVFWYRQTMMQGLELLAYFRNRAPLDDSGMPKDRFSAEMPDATLATLKIQPSEPRDSAVYFCASGSQGKGDTEAFFGQGTRLTVV.

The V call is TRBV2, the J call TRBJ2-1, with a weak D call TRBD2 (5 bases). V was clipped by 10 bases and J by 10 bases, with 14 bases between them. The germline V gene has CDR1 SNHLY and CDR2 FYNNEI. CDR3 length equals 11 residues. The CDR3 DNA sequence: TGTGCCACCTCGAGTGAGGGCGAGCAGTTCTTC. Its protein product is CATSSEGEQFF.

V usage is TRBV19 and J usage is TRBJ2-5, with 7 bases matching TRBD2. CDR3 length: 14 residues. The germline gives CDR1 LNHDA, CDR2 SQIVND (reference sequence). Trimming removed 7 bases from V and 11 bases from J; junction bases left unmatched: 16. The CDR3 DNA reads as TGTGCCAGTACTGTGACTAGCACTGACAATGAGCAGTACTTC. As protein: CASTVTSTDNEQYF.

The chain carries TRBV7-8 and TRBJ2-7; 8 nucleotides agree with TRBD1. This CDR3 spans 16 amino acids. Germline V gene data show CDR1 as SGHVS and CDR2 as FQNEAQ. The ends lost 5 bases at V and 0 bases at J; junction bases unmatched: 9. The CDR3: CASSLARQGSSYEQYF. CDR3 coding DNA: TGTGCCAGCAGCCTCGCCCGACAGGGGAGCTCCTACGAGCAGTACTTC. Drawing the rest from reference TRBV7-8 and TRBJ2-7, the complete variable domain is GAGVSQSPRYKVAKRGQDVALRCDPISGHVSLFWYQQALGQGPEFLTYFQNEAQLDKSGLPSDRFFAERPEGSVSTLKIQRTQQEDSAVYLCASSLARQGSSYEQYFGPGTRLTVT.

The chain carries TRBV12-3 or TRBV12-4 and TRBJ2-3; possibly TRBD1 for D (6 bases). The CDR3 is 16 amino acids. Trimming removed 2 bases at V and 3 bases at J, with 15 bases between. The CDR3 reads CASSLSRTGRTDTQYF. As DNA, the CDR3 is TGTGCCAGCAGTTTATCTCGTACAGGGCGTACAGATACGCAGTATTTT.

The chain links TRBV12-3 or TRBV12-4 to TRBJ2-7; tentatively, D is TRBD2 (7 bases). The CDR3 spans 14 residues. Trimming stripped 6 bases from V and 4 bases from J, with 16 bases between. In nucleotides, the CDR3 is TGTGCCAGCAGGCCCGAGGGGGGGGGTTACGAGCAGTACTTC. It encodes CASRPEGGGYEQYF.